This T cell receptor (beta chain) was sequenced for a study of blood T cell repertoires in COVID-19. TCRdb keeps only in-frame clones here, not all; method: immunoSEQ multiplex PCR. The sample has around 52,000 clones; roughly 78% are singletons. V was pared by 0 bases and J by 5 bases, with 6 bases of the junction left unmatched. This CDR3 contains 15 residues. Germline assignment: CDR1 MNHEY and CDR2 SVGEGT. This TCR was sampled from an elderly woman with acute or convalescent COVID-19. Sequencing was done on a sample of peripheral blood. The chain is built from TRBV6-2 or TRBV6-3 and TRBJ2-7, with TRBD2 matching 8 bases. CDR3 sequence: CASSYSHRGGDEQYF. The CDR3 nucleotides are TGTGCCAGCAGTTACTCCCACCGGGGGGGCGACGAGCAGTACTTC.